This is a list of T cell receptor beta chains from one sample in a study of blood T cell repertoires in COVID-19. Here immunoSEQ multiplex PCR was the method, and the copy in TCRdb shows in-frame clones only, minus some. The sample includes some 670,000 clones, 85% to 90% seen only once; the top ten take roughly 0.25%. The sample comprised peripheral blood. The receptors originated from a woman in her late teens or twenties with acute or convalescent COVID-19. Each CDR3 is given with its conserved first and last residue. D genes are given only for firm matches. Size is stated for part of the rows, as once, few or many counts, or as a class when the clone is expanded.

TRBV27	.	.	TRBJ1-2	TGTGCCAGCACTCGTTGGGCAGACCAAACTAACTATGGCTACACCTTC	CASTRWADQTNYGYTF
TRBV11-1	.	.	TRBJ1-1	TGTGCCAGCAGCTTTGGGAGAGGGGAAGCTTTCTTT	CASSFGRGEAFF
TRBV4-2	TRBD2	.	TRBJ2-2	TGTGCCAGCAGCCAACTAGCGGGGGACACCGGGGAGCTGTTTTTT	CASSQLAGDTGELFF
TRBV7-2	.	.	TRBJ1-6	TGTGCCAGCAGCACAGACAGCCACCAGGGTTCACCCCTCCACTTT	CASSTDSHQGSPLHF
TRBV7-9	TRBD1	.	TRBJ1-1	TGTGCCAGCAGCCTCTGGACAGGGGGCTATTTGAACACTGAAGCTTTCTTT	CASSLWTGGYLNTEAFF
TRBV15	.	.	TRBJ2-7	TGTGCCACCAGCAGAGATGTACAATACGAGCAGTACTTC	CATSRDVQYEQYF
TRBV5-1	.	.	TRBJ2-7	TGCGCCAGCAGCTCGGCGGCAGGGCCAGGCTACGAGCAGTACTTC	CASSSAAGPGYEQYF
TRBV7-7	.	.	TRBJ2-7	TGTGCCAGCAGCCCAGGTGGGGGGGCGTACGAGCAGTACTTC	CASSPGGGAYEQYF
TRBV21-1	.	.	TRBJ1-1	TGTGCCAGTTTAGTGGCTTTCTTT	CASLVAFF
TRBV6-6	TRBD1	.	TRBJ1-6	TGTGCCAGCAGTTACTCGGGACAGATTAATTCACCCCTCCACTTT	CASSYSGQINSPLHF
TRBV5-1	.	.	TRBJ1-1	TGCGCCAGCAGCTTGGGAGGGAAGGGGGACACTGAAGCTTTCTTT	CASSLGGKGDTEAFF
TRBV25-1	.	.	TRBJ1-2	TGTGCCAGCAGTGCCTTTCAGGCTAACTATGGCTACACCTTC	CASSAFQANYGYTF
TRBV3-1/TRBV3-2	TRBD1	.	TRBJ1-1	TGTGCCAGCAGCCATCCCGGGACAGGGGATTCTGAAGCTTTCTTT	CASSHPGTGDSEAFF
TRBV7-9	.	.	TRBJ1-1	TGTGCCAGCAGGTCGGGGGGGTATATTGAAGCTTTCTTT	CASRSGGYIEAFF
TRBV7-8	.	once	TRBJ1-1	TGTGCCAGCAGCTCCAGGGGTGACACTGAAGCTTTCTTT	CASSSRGDTEAFF
TRBV7-8	.	.	TRBJ1-1	TGTGCCAGCAGCGAAGAACAGGGTGGGACTGAAGCTTTCTTT	CASSEEQGGTEAFF
TRBV11-2	.	.	TRBJ1-2	TGTGCCAGCAGCTCCGGGACGGGGGGCAGTGGCTACACCTTC	CASSSGTGGSGYTF
TRBV7-7	.	once	TRBJ2-5	TGTGCCAGCAGCCAAAGAACACAAGAGACCCAGTACTTC	CASSQRTQETQYF
TRBV12-3/TRBV12-4	.	.	TRBJ1-1	TGTGCCAGCAGTTACAGCAGCACTGAAGCTTTCTTT	CASSYSSTEAFF
TRBV4-1	TRBD1	.	TRBJ1-2	TGCGCCAGCAGCAAAAACGCCGGGACAGATAGTTTTGGCTACACCTTC	CASSKNAGTDSFGYTF
TRBV27	.	.	TRBJ2-7	TGTGCCAGCAGTTTATCTAGAGACTACGAGCAGTACTTC	CASSLSRDYEQYF
TRBV18	TRBD1	.	TRBJ1-2	TGTGCCAGCTCACCGCAGGGGGCAGTTAGTAGCTATGGCTACACCTTC	CASSPQGAVSSYGYTF
TRBV10-3	.	.	TRBJ2-1	TGTGCCATCAGTCCTAACGAAGGCGGGGAGTTGGATGAGCAGTTCTTC	CAISPNEGGELDEQFF